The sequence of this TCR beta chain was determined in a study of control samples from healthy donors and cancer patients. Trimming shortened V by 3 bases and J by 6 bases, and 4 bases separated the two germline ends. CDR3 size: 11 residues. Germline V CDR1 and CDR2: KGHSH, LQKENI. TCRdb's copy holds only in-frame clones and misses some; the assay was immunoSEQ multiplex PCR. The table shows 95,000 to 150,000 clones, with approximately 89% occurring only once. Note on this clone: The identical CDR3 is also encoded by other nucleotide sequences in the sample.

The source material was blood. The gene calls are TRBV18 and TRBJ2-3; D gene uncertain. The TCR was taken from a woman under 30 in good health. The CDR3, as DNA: TGTGCCAGCTCACCGGGCGATACGCAGTATTTT. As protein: CASSPGDTQYF.